This record concerns one T cell receptor (beta chain) sequence. Which antigen it targets is not known. The record has no base qualities; no much larger clone is one base away. The instrument was an Illumina NovaSeq 6000. TCRalpha and TCRbeta cDNA libraries were built by 5'RACE with constant-segment primers, adding sample barcodes and unique molecular identifiers. Trizol reagent was used to extract RNA from every sample. Libraries were amplified in two PCR steps, with a second sample barcode and Illumina TruSeq adapters added in the second step. Libraries were sequenced on an Illumina NovaSeq with 2 x 150 bp paired-end reads. The authors' analysis ran thus. Demultiplexing of reads and collapsing into UMI-guided consensus sequences were performed with migec v1.2.7. Using mixcr v2.1.11, the UMI consensuses were aligned to TRA and TRB V and J templates and assembled into clonotypes. Clonotypes were classified as expanded or contracted when called significant by both edgeR and NoisET, with noise models trained on biological replicates. edgeR calls used a false discovery rate-adjusted p below 0.01 and a log2 fold-change threshold of 1. PCA with hierarchical clustering of max-normalized trajectories of the 1000 most abundant clonotypes was used as exploratory dynamics analysis. The CD4 or CD8 phenotype of responding clones was assigned using the separately sequenced CD4+ and CD8+ repertoires. TCRdb cleaned the public reads at Q25 with fastp, built clones with MiXCR and kept in-frame beta chains. A single entry per CDR3 protein holds the most common genes and DNA from its merged rows. The authors' filters were not applied to this entry. This sample holds hundreds of thousands of distinct CDR3 sequences; more than 20% were observed only once. The ten largest clones capture about 12% of the sample.

The data stem from a study of T-cell memory formation after mild COVID-19 (dated by TCRdb to about 2021). As for the study more broadly: TCR sequence clusters from the two donors were largely donor specific. In a couple of donors, T-cell clones that expanded and contracted after mild COVID-19 were tracked by sequencing TCRalpha and TCRbeta repertoires over time. Two young, previously healthy adult volunteers, one female and one male, were included in the cohort.

Ficoll-Paque density gradient centrifugation was used to isolate PBMCs. What the study reported, not specific to this receptor: Some responding clones were detected in pre-infection memory, suggesting pre-existing cross-reactive memory T cells joined the SARS-CoV-2 response. Contracting CD4+ clones were located mainly in the CM and EM memory subsets, whereas CD8+ clones were found to be enriched in EMRA. Balanced CD4/CD8 phenotypes were observed for clones contracting from day 15 to 85, whereas a bias towards CD4+ was observed for a second wave of clones expanding from day 15 to 37. SARS-CoV-2 specificity was not confirmed for the second-wave clones peaking on day 37. The study included only two mild cases, and larger cohorts that include severe cases with pre-infection samples were judged to be necessary.

Between the V and J ends, shortened by 3 bases and 2 bases respectively, the junction contains 13 bases. There are 15 amino acids in the CDR3, from cysteine to phenylalanine inclusive. Only the CDR3 DNA is retained, 45 bases long and in frame from the first base. The germline V gene provides CDR1 KGHDR and CDR2 SFDVKD. The material sequenced was PBMCs or a T cell subset sorted from them (not recorded which). The rearrangement combines TRBV24-1 with TRBJ2-7; tentative D gene TRBD2, with 5 bases matching. The receptor's source is an adult woman who had mild COVID-19 (a few samples of this study predate the infection). The sample titles of this study are shuffled in the database, so cell type and time point are left out; the donor was told from shared clones. The CDR3 loop reads CATSDGWGATYEQYF. The DNA sequence reads TGTGCCACCAGTGATGGTTGGGGAGCCACCTACGAGCAGTACTTC.